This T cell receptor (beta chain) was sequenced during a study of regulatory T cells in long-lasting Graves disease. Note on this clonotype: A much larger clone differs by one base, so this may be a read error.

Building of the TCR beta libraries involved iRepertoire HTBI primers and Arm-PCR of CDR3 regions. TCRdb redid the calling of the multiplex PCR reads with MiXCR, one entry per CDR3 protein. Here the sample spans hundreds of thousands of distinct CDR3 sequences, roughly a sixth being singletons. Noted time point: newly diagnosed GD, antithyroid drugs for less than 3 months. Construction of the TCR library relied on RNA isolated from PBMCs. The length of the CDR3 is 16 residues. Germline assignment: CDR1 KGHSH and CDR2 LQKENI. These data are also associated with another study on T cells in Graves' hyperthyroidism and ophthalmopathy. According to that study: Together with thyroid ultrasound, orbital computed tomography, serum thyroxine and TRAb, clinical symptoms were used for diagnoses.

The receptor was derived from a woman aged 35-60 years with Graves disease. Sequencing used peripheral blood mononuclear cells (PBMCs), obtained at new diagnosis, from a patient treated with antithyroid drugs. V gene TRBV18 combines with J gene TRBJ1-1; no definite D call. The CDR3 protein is CTSSPPGSPLNTEAFF. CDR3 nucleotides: TGTACCAGCTCACCACCGGGCAGCCCCTTAAACACTGAAGCTTTCTTT.